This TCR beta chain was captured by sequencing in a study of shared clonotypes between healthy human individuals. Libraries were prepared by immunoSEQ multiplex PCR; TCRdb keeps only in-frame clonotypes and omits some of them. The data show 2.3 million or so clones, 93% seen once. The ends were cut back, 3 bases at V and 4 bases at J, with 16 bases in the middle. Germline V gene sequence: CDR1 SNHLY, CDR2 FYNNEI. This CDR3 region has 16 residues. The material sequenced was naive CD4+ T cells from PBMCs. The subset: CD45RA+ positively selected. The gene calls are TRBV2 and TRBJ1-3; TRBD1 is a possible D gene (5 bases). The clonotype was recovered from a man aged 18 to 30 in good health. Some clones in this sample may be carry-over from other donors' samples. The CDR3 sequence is CASSEGGRGSGNTIYF. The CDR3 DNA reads TGTGCCAGCAGTGAGGGAGGAAGGGGATCCGGAAACACCATATATTTT.